The text below deals with one T cell receptor beta chain. This specimen comes from a study of blood T cell repertoires in COVID-19. Turning to the study itself: Specimens from acute and convalescent COVID-19 originated in the United States, Italy and Spain. The analysed material was cDNA or gDNA that came from T cells, B-cell-depleted T cells, or PBMCs.

Germline V gene data show CDR1 as SGHDT and CDR2 as YYEEEE. J lost 2 bases, V lost 5 bases, and 10 bases had no gene match. The CDR3 has 16 amino acids. Authors' methods: Amplification of reference gene primers was used by the study to estimate nucleated cell counts. Sequenced by immunoSEQ multiplex PCR; TCRdb stores in-frame clones only, minus some. D and trimming come from the DNA, and the V and J calls and clone size come from that table. The sample lists fewer than 30,000 clones, 89% occurring once. The source of this sequence is a human donor in a cohort sampled during active COVID-19. The sequencing sample was made of peripheral blood. The V gene is TRBV5-6, the J gene TRBJ2-3; TRBD1 agrees at 8 bases. CDR3 loop: CASRKQGVFTTDTQYF. The CDR3 DNA follows: TGTGCCAGCAGAAAACAGGGGGTGTTTACCACAGATACGCAGTATTTT.